This is a list of T cell receptor beta chains from one sample in a study of OX40 agonist ivuxolimab in advanced cancers. The method was immunoSEQ multiplex PCR; TCRdb's version includes in-frame clones alone and lacks a portion of them. Of about 21,000 clones detected, around 85% appear once; the ten largest clones hold around 40%. Sequencing used CD4+ or CD8+ T cells sorted from blood, obtained in a trial of the OX40 agonist ivuxolimab. The receptor source for this set is an adult with an advanced solid tumor such as melanoma, head and neck, liver or kidney cancer. Both conserved end residues are part of each CDR3. Each record gives: V gene, J gene, D gene, clone size, CDR3 DNA, CDR3 protein. D genes are given only for firm matches. The size field is filled for only some rows; it gives once, few, many or a size class.

TRBV21-1	TRBJ2-1	.	.	TGTGCCAGGGTGCGGGGCAGGGGGACCTACAATGAGCAGTTCTTC	CARVRGRGTYNEQFF
TRBV7-9	TRBJ2-7	TRBD2	once	TGTGCCAGCAGCCACCTGACTAGCGGGGACTACGAGCAGTACTTC	CASSHLTSGDYEQYF
TRBV27	TRBJ1-6	TRBD1	.	TGTGCCAGCAGTTTACCCGGGACAGGCTATAATTCACCCCTCCACTTT	CASSLPGTGYNSPLHF
TRBV12-5	TRBJ2-1	.	.	TGTGCTAGTGGTTTGCTGGCCCTAACTAGGGGAAGCTCCTACAATGAGCAGTTCTTC	CASGLLALTRGSSYNEQFF
TRBV5-4	TRBJ2-3	.	.	TGTGCCAGCAGCTTGATGAGGGTTGTAAACACAGATACGCAGTATTTT	CASSLMRVVNTDTQYF
TRBV4-1	TRBJ2-5	.	.	TGCGCCAGCAGCCAAACTTGGGGGGCCGGGGAGACCCAGTACTTC	CASSQTWGAGETQYF
TRBV19	TRBJ2-1	.	once	TGTGCCAGTAGTATTGGTACCAGGGCTTACAATGAGCAGTTCTTC	CASSIGTRAYNEQFF
TRBV5-4	TRBJ2-1	.	.	TGTGCCAGCAGCTACACAGGGAGCTCCTACAATGAGCAGTTCTTC	CASSYTGSSYNEQFF
TRBV2	TRBJ2-2	.	.	TGTGCCAGCAGTGTTCTATTGGGGACTTTCATCGGCACCGGGGAGCTGTTTTTT	CASSVLLGTFIGTGELFF
TRBV5-1	TRBJ2-5	.	once	TGCGCCAGCAGCTTGGAGGGGGGCTACCAAGAGACCCAGTACTTC	CASSLEGGYQETQYF
TRBV7-4	TRBJ1-1	.	.	TGTGCCAGCAGGGAGGCGAGGAACACTGAAGCTTTCTTT	CASREARNTEAFF
TRBV6-1	TRBJ2-1	.	many	TGTGCCAGCAGTGTTTCGGAGTCTTCCTACAATGAGCAGTTCTTC	CASSVSESSYNEQFF
TRBV5-1	TRBJ2-3	.	.	TGCGCCAGCAGCCACAATCCAAGTCCCACAGATACGCAGTATTTT	CASSHNPSPTDTQYF
TRBV7-9	TRBJ1-1	.	.	TGTGCCAGCAGCTCATTCACAGATCCCAGAGTGGGTGAAGCTTTCTTT	CASSSFTDPRVGEAFF
TRBV19	TRBJ1-5	.	.	TGTGCCAGTAGTATAGATTACCAGCCCCAGCATTTT	CASSIDYQPQHF
TRBV11-2	TRBJ2-7	.	.	TGTGCCAGCAGCTTGCAGACCTCCTACGAGCAGTACTTC	CASSLQTSYEQYF
TRBV28	TRBJ2-7	.	.	TGTGCCAGCAGCCCTCGACGGGGCTACGAGCAGTACTTC	CASSPRRGYEQYF
TRBV27	TRBJ2-7	.	.	TGTGCCAGCAGTATATGGGGGGGGCAGGGGCGCGTCGAGCAGTACTTC	CASSIWGGQGRVEQYF
TRBV28	TRBJ1-5	TRBD1	.	TGTGCCAGCAGTTCGGGACAGGTTTACCAGCCCCAGCATTTT	CASSSGQVYQPQHF
TRBV5-1	TRBJ2-1	TRBD1	.	TGCGCCAGCAGCCTGGGGACAGGGTCCAATGAGCAGTTCTTC	CASSLGTGSNEQFF
TRBV10-2	TRBJ2-3	TRBD2	once	TGCGCCAGCAGCCGCGGGGGGGCGATTCGCACAGATACGCAGTATTTT	CASSRGGAIRTDTQYF
TRBV15	TRBJ1-1	.	.	TGTGCCACCAGCAGAGATAGAGGGGAATCTGAAGCTTTCTTT	CATSRDRGESEAFF
TRBV2	TRBJ2-7	.	.	TGTGCCAGCAGTGAAGTGTATTCCGACGAGCAGTACTTC	CASSEVYSDEQYF
TRBV2	TRBJ1-5	.	.	TGTGCCAGCAGTGAAAGTCAGGGTAATCAGCCCCAGCATTTT	CASSESQGNQPQHF
TRBV4-2	TRBJ2-3	.	.	TGTGCCAGCAGCCAAGGGAGAGGGCAGGATACGCAGTATTTT	CASSQGRGQDTQYF
TRBV13	TRBJ2-2	TRBD2	once	TGTGCCAGCAGCTCCACCAGGACTAGCGGGGTCACCGGGGAGCTGTTTTTT	CASSSTRTSGVTGELFF
TRBV7-9	TRBJ2-2	.	.	TGTGCCAGCAGCTTAGGTTTCGGGGGGCCGAACACCGGGGAGCTGTTTTTT	CASSLGFGGPNTGELFF
TRBV2	TRBJ1-4	TRBD1	.	TGTGCCAGCAGTGAAGCGCTGGCAGGGGGTGAAAAACTGTTTTTT	CASSEALAGGEKLFF
TRBV29-1	TRBJ1-1	.	.	TGCAGCGCCGGGGATTGGCTGAGCACTGAAGCTTTCTTT	CSAGDWLSTEAFF
TRBV12-5	TRBJ2-7	.	.	TGTGCTAGTGGTTTGCGACCCCTCTACGAGCAGTACTTC	CASGLRPLYEQYF
TRBV7-9	TRBJ2-7	TRBD1	.	TGTGCCAGCAGCACCCGGACAGGGGACTACGAGCAGTACTTC	CASSTRTGDYEQYF
TRBV11-3	TRBJ2-3	TRBD2	.	TGTGCCAGCAGCGAATCTGGGGGACTAGCGGCCACAGATACGCAGTATTTT	CASSESGGLAATDTQYF
TRBV13	TRBJ2-7	.	.	TGTGCCAGCAGCTCACAGGGAGACGAGCAGTACTTC	CASSSQGDEQYF
TRBV14	TRBJ2-1	.	.	TGTGCCAGCAGCCACCGACAGAGCTCCTACAATGAGCAGTTCTTC	CASSHRQSSYNEQFF
TRBV5-1	TRBJ2-1	TRBD2	.	TGCGCCAGCAGCTTTCGGACTAGCGGGGGGGCTAGTTTTGGTGAGCAGTTCTTC	CASSFRTSGGASFGEQFF
TRBV7-9	TRBJ2-7	TRBD1	.	TGTGCCAGCAGCTTAGGGACAGGGTTAGACGAGCAGTACTTC	CASSLGTGLDEQYF
TRBV7-6	TRBJ1-3	.	.	TGTGCCAGCAGCCGAACAGACAGAAACCCGCCGTATTTT	CASSRTDRNPPYF
TRBV7-9	TRBJ1-1	.	.	TGTGCCAGCAGTGACCGGGGGAGCACTGAAGCTTTCTTT	CASSDRGSTEAFF
TRBV11-3	TRBJ2-1	TRBD2	.	TGTGCCAGCAGCTCGGCCCGGCGGGAGCCCTACAATGAGCAGTTCTTC	CASSSARREPYNEQFF
TRBV5-1	TRBJ2-5	TRBD2	.	TGCGCCAGCAGCTTAGCCGGCGGGGGGGCCGGAGAGACCCAGTACTTC	CASSLAGGGAGETQYF
TRBV27	TRBJ2-5	.	.	TGTGCCAGCAGTTCAGCCTTGCACGCGGGGGAGACCCAGTACTTC	CASSSALHAGETQYF
TRBV2	TRBJ1-5	.	.	TGTGCCAGCAGTGATGGGGGGGTTTCCAATCAGCCCCAGCATTTT	CASSDGGVSNQPQHF
TRBV19	TRBJ2-2	.	.	TGTGCCAGTGAGTTCCAGGACACCGGGGAGCTGTTTTTT	CASEFQDTGELFF
TRBV9	TRBJ1-6	.	.	TGTGCCAGCAGCAATCGGAACTCCTATAATTCACCCCTCCACTTT	CASSNRNSYNSPLHF
TRBV5-1	TRBJ2-5	.	.	TGCGCCAGCAGCTTGAGTACAGGACAAGAGACCCAGTACTTC	CASSLSTGQETQYF
TRBV27	TRBJ1-2	.	.	TGTGCCACCCCGGCCAGGCCCCAACAAATTCACTATAACTATGGCTACACCTTC	CATPARPQQIHYNYGYTF
TRBV27	TRBJ2-2	.	.	TGTGCCAGCAGGCCCTCTGTCACCGGGGAGCTGTTTTTT	CASRPSVTGELFF
TRBV10-1	TRBJ2-2	.	.	TGCGCCAGCAGTGAGTCGAAGGGAATAGGCACCGGGGAGCTGTTTTTT	CASSESKGIGTGELFF
TRBV4-2	TRBJ2-5	TRBD2	.	TGTGCCAGCAGCCAAGGGGGGACTAGCGGGGGCCTCCAAGAGACCCAGTACTTC	CASSQGGTSGGLQETQYF
TRBV5-4	TRBJ1-1	TRBD1	once	TGTGCCAGCAGCTTGGCCTTGTTAGGGGGCCGGGTCCCTGAAGCTTTCTTT	CASSLALLGGRVPEAFF
TRBV9	TRBJ2-2	.	few	TGTGCCAGCAGCTCATCCCGGGACAAGGCAAACACCGGGGAGCTGTTTTTT	CASSSSRDKANTGELFF
TRBV11-2	TRBJ2-1	TRBD2	once	TGTGCCAGCAGCTTAGGTAGCGGGGGGTCCCATAGATTCAATGAGCAGTTCTTC	CASSLGSGGSHRFNEQFF